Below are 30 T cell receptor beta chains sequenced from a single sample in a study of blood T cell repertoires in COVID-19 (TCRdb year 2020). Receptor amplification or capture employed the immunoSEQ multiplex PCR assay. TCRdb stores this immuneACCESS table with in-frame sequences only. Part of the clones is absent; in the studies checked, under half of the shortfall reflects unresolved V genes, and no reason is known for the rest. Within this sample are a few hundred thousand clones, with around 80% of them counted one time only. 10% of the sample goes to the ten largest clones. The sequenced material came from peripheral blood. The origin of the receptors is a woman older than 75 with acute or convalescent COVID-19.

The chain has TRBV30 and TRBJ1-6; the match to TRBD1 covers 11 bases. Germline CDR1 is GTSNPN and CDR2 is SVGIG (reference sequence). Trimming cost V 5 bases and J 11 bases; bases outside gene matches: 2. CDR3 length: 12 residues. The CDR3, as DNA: TGTGCCTGGGGACAGGGGGCCGCACCCCTCCACTTT. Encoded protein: CAWGQGAAPLHF.

This CDR3 reads CASRERGSYNEQFF. Here the CDR3 DNA reads TGTGCCTCTAGGGAGCGGGGGTCCTACAATGAGCAGTTCTTC. The chain recombines TRBV19 with TRBJ2-1; 8 bases line up with TRBD2. The CDR3 length is 14 residues. The germline V gene encodes CDR1 LNHDA and CDR2 SQIVND (reference sequence). The trim removed 11 bases at V and 1 base at J, leaving 7 bases unmatched.

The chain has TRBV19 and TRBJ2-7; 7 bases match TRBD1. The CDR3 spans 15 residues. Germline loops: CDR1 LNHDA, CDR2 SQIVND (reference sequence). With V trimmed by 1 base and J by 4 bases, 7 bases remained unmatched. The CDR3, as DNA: TGTGCCAGTAGTATAGGAGGGGGCTCGGGATACGAGCAGTACTTC. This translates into CASSIGGGSGYEQYF.

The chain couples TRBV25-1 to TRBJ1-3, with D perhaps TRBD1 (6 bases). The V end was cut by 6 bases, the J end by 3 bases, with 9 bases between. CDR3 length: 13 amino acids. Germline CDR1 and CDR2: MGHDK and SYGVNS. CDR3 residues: CASRDSNGNTIYF. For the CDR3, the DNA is TGTGCCAGCAGGGACAGCAATGGAAACACCATATATTTT.

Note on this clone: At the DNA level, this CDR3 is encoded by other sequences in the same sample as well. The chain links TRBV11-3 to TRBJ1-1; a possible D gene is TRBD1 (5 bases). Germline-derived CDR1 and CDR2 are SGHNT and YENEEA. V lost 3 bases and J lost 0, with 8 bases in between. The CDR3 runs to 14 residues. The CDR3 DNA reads TGTGCCAGCAGCTTCGGGGGGTTGAACACTGAAGCTTTCTTT. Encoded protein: CASSFGGLNTEAFF.

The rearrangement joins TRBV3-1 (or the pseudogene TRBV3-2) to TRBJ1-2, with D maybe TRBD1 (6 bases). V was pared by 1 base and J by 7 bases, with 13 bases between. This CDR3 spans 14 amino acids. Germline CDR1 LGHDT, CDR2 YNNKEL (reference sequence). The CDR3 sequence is CASSQGRQAFGYTF. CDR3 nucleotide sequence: TGTGCCAGCAGCCAAGGGAGACAGGCGTTTGGCTACACCTTC.

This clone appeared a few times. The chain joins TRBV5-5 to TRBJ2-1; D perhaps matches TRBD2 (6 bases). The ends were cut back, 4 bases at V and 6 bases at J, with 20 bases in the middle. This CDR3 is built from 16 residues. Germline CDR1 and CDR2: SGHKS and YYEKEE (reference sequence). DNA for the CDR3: TGTGCCAGCAGCCCGTTGGGACTGCCTTCTTCCAATGAGCAGTTCTTC. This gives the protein CASSPLGLPSSNEQFF.

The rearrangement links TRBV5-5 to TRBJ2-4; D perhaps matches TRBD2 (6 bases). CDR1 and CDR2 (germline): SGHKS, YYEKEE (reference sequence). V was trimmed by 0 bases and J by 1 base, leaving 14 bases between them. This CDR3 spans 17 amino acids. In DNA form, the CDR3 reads TGTGCCAGCAGCTTGGATCTGGCAGGAGGGGCCAAAAACATTCAGTACTTC. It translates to CASSLDLAGGAKNIQYF.

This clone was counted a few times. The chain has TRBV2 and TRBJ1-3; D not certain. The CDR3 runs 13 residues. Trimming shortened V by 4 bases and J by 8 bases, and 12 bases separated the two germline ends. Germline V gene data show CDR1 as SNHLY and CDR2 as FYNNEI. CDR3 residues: CASSVEGSDTIYF. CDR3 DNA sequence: TGTGCCAGCAGTGTTGAGGGTTCGGACACCATATATTTT.

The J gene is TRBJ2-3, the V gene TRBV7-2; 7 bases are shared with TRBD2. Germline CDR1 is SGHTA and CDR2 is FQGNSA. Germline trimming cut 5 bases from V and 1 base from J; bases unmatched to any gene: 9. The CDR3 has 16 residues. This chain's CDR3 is CASSPIFAGGTDTQYF. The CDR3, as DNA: TGTGCCAGCAGCCCGATCTTCGCGGGGGGCACAGATACGCAGTATTTT.

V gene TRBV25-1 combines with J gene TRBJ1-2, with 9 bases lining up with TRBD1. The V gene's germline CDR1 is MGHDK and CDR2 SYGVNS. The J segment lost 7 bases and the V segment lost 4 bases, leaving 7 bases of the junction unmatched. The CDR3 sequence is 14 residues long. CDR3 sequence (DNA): TGTGCCAGCAGTGCGGGACAGGGCCTTTTTGGCTACACCTTC. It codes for CASSAGQGLFGYTF.

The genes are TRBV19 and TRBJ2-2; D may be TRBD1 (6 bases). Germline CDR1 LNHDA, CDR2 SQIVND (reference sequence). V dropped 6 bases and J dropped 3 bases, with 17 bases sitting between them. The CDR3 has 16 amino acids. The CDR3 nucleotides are TGTGCCAGTAGATCCTCCGGGGACACATACACCGGGGAGCTGTTTTTT. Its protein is CASRSSGDTYTGELFF.

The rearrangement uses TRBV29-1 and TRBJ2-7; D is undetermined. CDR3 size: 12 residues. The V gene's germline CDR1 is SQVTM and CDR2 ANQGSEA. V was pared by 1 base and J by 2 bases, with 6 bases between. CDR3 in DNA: TGCAGCGTTGAAGGGGCCCCCTACGAGCAGTACTTC. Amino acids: CSVEGAPYEQYF.

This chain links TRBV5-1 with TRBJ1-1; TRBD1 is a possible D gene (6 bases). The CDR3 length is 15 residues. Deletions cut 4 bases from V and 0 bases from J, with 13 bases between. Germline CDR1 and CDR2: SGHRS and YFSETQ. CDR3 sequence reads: CASSNRAKMNTEAFF. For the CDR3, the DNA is TGCGCCAGCAGCAACAGGGCCAAAATGAACACTGAAGCTTTCTTT.

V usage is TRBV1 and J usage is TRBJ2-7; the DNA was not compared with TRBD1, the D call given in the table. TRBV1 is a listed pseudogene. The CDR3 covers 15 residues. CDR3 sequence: CTSSPGTGADYEQYF. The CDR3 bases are TGCACCAGCAGCCCCGGGACAGGGGCCGACTACGAGCAGTACTTC.

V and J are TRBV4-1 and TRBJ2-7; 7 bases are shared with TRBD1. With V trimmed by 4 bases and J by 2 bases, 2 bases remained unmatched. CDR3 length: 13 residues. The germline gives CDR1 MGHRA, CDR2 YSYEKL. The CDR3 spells CASSPGQPYEQYF. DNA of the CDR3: TGCGCCAGCAGCCCGGGACAGCCCTACGAGCAGTACTTC.

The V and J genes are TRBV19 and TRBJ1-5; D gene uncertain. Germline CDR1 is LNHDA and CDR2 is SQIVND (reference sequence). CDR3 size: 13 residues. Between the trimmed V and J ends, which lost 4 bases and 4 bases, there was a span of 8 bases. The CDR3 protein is CASSSTQNQPQHF. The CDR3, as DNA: TGTGCCAGTAGTAGTACCCAGAATCAGCCCCAGCATTTT.

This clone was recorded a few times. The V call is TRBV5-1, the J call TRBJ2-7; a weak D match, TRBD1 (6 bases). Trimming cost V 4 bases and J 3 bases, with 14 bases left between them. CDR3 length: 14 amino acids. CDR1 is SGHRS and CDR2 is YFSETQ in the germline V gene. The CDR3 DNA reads TGCGCCAGCAGCGGGGGACAAGGAGGCTACGAGCAGTACTTC. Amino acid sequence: CASSGGQGGYEQYF.

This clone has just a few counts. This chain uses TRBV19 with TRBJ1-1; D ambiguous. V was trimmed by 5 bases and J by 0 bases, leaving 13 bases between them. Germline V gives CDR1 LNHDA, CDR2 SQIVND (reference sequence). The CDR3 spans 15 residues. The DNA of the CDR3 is TGTGCCAGTAGTTCCCGGGCGGGGATGAACACTGAAGCTTTCTTT. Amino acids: CASSSRAGMNTEAFF.

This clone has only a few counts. The CDR3 coding sequence is TGTGCCACCCGGCAGGGGCAGCGTTCACCCCTCCACTTT. Translated: CATRQGQRSPLHF. The V and J genes are TRBV24-1 and TRBJ1-6; maybe TRBD1 (6 bases). From germline, CDR1 is KGHDR and CDR2 SFDVKD. V gave up 9 bases and J gave up 9 bases, with 14 bases separating them. The CDR3 sequence is 13 residues long.

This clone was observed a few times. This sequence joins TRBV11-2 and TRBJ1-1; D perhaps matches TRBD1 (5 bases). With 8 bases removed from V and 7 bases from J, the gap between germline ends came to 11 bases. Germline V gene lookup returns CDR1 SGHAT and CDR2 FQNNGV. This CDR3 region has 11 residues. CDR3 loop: CASSYDSEAFF. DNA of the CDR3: TGTGCCAGCTCCTATGACAGTGAAGCTTTCTTT. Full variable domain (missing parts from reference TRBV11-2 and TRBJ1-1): EAGVAQSPRYKIIEKRQSVAFWCNPISGHATLYWYQQILGQGPKLLIQFQNNGVVDDSQLPKDRFSAERLKGVDSTLKIQPAKLEDSAVYLCASSYDSEAFFGQGTRLTVV.

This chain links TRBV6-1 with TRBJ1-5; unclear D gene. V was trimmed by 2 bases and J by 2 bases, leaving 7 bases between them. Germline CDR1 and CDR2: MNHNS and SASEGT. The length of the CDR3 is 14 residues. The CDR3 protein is CASSERRGNQPQHF. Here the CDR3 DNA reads TGTGCCAGCAGTGAACGGAGGGGCAATCAGCCCCAGCATTTT.

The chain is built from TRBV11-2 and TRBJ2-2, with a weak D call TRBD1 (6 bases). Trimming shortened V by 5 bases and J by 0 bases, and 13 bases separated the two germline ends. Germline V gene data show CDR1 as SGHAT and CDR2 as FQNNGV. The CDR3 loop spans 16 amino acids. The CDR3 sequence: CASSPETGANTGELFF. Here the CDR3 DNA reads TGTGCCAGCAGCCCAGAGACAGGTGCGAACACCGGGGAGCTGTTTTTT.

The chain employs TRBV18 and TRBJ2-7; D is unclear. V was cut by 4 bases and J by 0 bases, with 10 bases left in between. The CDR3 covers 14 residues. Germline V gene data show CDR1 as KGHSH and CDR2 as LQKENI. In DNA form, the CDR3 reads TGTGCCAGCTCACAATACGCGAGCTCCTACGAGCAGTACTTC. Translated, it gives CASSQYASSYEQYF.

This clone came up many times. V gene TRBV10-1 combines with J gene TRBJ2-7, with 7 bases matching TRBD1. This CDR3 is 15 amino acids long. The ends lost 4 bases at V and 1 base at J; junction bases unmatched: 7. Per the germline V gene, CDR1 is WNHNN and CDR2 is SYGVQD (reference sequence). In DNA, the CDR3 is TGCGCCAGCAGTGTGGGGGACAGAGAATCCTACGAGCAGTACTTC. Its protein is CASSVGDRESYEQYF.

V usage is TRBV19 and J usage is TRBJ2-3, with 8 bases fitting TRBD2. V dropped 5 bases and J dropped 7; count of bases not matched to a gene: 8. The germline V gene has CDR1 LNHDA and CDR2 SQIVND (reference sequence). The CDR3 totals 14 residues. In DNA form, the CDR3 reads TGTGCCAGTAGTCCCCGGGGGACTAGACATACGCAGTATTTT. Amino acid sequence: CASSPRGTRHTQYF.

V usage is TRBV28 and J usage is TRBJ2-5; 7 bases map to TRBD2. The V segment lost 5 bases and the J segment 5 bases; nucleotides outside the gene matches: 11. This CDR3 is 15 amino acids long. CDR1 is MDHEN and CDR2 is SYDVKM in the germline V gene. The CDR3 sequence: CASSKSGRSMETQYF. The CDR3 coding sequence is TGTGCCAGCAGTAAGTCCGGGAGGTCCATGGAGACCCAGTACTTC.

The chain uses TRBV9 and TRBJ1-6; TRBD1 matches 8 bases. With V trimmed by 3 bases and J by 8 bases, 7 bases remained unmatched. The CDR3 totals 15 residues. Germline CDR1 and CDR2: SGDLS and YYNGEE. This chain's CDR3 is CASSGPDRAYSPLHF. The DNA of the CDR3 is TGTGCCAGCAGCGGGCCGGACAGGGCTTATTCACCCCTCCACTTT.

CDR3 amino acids: CASSQGLAGEFF. The CDR3 region has the DNA TGTGCCAGCAGCCAGGGACTAGCGGGAGAGTTCTTC. The rearrangement links TRBV3-1 (or the pseudogene TRBV3-2) to TRBJ2-1, with TRBD2 matching 14 bases. Germline lookup yields CDR1 LGHDT and CDR2 YNNKEL (reference sequence). With V trimmed by 3 bases and J by 14 bases, 0 bases remained unmatched. There are 12 residues in the CDR3.

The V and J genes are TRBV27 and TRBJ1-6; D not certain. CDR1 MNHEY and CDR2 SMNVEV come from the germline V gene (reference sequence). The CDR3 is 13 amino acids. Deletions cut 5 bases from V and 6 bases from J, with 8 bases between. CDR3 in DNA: TGTGCCAGCAGTGAGGTGCTTAATTCACCCCTCCACTTT. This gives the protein CASSEVLNSPLHF.